The T cell receptor beta chain under discussion was sequenced for a study of T cell responses to AZD1222 COVID-19 vaccine. Study-wide results and caveats: White British donors predominated, females outnumbered males, and clonal diversity was possibly underestimated. Baseline seropositives among AZD1222 recipients totaled only six. Sampled repertoires all dated from after the peak T cell response.

Libraries were prepared by immunoSEQ multiplex PCR; TCRdb keeps only in-frame clonotypes and omits some of them. The sample comprises roughly 76,000 clones, about 88% of which are singletons, and 11% rests with the top ten. With respect to this clone: What it recognizes is unknown.

V gave up 6 bases and J gave up 5 bases; unmatched junction bases: 5. CDR3 length: 15 residues. Germline-derived CDR1 and CDR2 are LNHDA and SQIVND (reference sequence). The source was peripheral blood, collected on day 0 of AZD1222 vaccination. The J gene is TRBJ2-3, the V gene TRBV19, with 13 positions matching TRBD2. The source of this sequence is an adult in good health. The CDR3 bases are TGTGCCAGTAGCGGGACTAGCGGGATAATAGATACGCAGTATTTT. Translating it yields CASSGTSGIIDTQYF.